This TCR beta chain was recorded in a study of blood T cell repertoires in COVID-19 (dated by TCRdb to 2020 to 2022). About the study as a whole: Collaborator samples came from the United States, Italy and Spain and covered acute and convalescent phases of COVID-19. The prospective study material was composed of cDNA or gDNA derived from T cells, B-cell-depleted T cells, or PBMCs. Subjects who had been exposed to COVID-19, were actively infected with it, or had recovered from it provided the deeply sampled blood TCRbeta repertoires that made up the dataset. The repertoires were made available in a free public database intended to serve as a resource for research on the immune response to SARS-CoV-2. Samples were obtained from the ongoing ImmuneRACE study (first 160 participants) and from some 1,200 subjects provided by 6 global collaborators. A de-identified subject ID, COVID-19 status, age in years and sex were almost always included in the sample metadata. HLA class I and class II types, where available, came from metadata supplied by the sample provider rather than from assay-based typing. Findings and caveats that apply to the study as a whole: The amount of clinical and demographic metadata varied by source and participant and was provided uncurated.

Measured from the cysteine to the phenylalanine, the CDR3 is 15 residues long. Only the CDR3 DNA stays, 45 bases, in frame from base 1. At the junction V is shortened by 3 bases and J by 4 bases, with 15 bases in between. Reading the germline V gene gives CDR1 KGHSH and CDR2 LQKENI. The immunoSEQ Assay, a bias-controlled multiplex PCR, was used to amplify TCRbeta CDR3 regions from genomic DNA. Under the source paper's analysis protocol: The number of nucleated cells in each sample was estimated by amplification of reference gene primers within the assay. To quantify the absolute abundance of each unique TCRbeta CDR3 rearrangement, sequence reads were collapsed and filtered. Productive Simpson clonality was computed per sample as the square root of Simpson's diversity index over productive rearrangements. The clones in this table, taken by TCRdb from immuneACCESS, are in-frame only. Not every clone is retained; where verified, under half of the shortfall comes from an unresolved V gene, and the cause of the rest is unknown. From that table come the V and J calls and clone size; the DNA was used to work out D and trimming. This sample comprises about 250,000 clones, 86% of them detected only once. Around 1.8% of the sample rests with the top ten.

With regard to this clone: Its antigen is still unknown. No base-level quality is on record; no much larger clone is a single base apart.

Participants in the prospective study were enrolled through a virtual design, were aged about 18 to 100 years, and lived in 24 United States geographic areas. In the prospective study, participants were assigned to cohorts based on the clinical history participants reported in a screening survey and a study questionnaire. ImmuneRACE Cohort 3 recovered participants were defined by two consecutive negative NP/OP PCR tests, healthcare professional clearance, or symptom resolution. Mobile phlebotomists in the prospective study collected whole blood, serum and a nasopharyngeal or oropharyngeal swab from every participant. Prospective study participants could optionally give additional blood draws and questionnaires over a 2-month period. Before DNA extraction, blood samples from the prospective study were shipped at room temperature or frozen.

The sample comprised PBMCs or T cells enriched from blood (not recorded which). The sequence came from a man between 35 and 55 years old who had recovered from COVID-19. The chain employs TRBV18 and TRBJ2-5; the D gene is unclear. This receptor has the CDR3 CASSPGLVIGETQYF. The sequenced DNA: TGTGCCAGCTCACCCGGTCTAGTTATTGGAGAGACCCAGTACTTC. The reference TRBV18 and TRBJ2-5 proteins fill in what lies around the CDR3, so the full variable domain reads NAGVMQNPRHLVRRRGQEARLRCSPMKGHSHVYWYRQLPEEGLKFMVYLQKENIIDESGMPKERFSAEFPKEGPSILRIQQVVRGDSAAYFCASSPGLVIGETQYFGPGTRLLVL.